One sample yielded the 19 T cell receptor beta chains listed below, sequenced in a study of a mutant IDH1 vaccine in newly diagnosed glioma. This sample's time point: week 23, last vaccination. Each vaccine dose was 300 ug of mutant IDH1 20-mer peptide, with topical imiquimod. Data came from immunoSEQ multiplex PCR; TCRdb stores just in-frame clones and leaves some out. The table includes approximately 60,000 clones, roughly 81% detected once. No antigen is known for these receptors. The specimen was PBMCs, collected from a glioma patient whose treatment included an IDH1 peptide vaccine. The receptors originated from a woman in her forties with glioma. Some clones in this sample may be carry-over from other donors' samples.

This chain uses TRBV5-6 with TRBJ1-6; 12 bases match TRBD1. The ends lost 2 bases at V and 6 bases at J; junction bases unmatched: 6. Germline CDR1 is SGHDT and CDR2 is YYEEEE. The length of the CDR3 is 17 residues. The CDR3 here is CASSLRDRGRRNSPLHF. CDR3 DNA sequence: TGTGCCAGCAGCTTAAGGGACAGGGGGCGCCGTAATTCACCCCTCCACTTT.

The V gene is TRBV23-1, the J gene TRBJ1-1, with a possible D match to TRBD1 (6 bases). TRBV23-1 is reported as an ORF; its role is uncertain. The CDR3 totals 17 residues. V was pared by 7 bases and J by 0 bases, with 21 bases between. CDR3 sequence (DNA): TGCGCCAGCACCCGGGGAGGGGGAGGGCTTATGAACACTGAAGCTTTCTTT. This codes for CASTRGGGGLMNTEAFF.

This clone was seen only a few times. The chain combines TRBV18 with TRBJ2-3; D is unclear. CDR3 length: 13 residues. V was cut by 1 base and J by 0 bases, with 2 bases left in between. Germline assignment: CDR1 KGHSH and CDR2 LQKENI. The CDR3 loop is CASSPQSTDTQYF. The CDR3 region has the DNA TGTGCCAGCTCACCACAAAGCACAGATACGCAGTATTTT.

The chain combines TRBV30 with TRBJ1-2, with TRBD1 as a possible D gene (5 bases). CDR1 is GTSNPN, CDR2 SVGIG, per germline (reference sequence). The CDR3 has 13 amino acids. Trimming left V 2 bases short and J 7 bases short, with 14 bases between. The CDR3 sequence: CAWSNSGFTGYTF. The CDR3 DNA is TGTGCCTGGAGTAACTCAGGGTTTACTGGCTACACCTTC.

This chain joins TRBV4-1 and TRBJ2-7; 7 positions agree with TRBD2. The trim removed 4 bases at V and 4 bases at J, leaving 7 bases unmatched. CDR3 length: 14 residues. The germline V gene encodes CDR1 MGHRA and CDR2 YSYEKL. CDR3 sequence (DNA): TGCGCCAGCAGCCGGAGCCCGGGAGGTTACGAGCAGTACTTC. This gives the protein CASSRSPGGYEQYF.

This clone showed up just a few times. The V call is TRBV6-6, the J call TRBJ1-4; no definite D call. Looked up from germline, CDR1 is MNHNY and CDR2 is SVGAGI (reference sequence). V lost 4 bases and J lost 11, with 14 bases in between. This CDR3 has 13 amino acids. CDR3 coding DNA: TGTGCCAGCAGTTCCCCCTTAAGGTATAAACTGTTTTTT. This gives the protein CASSSPLRYKLFF.

The gene calls are TRBV7-3 and TRBJ2-3; perhaps TRBD2 as D (6 bases). CDR1 is SGHTA and CDR2 is FQGTGA in the germline V gene. V was pared by 4 bases and J by 4 bases, with 9 bases between. The CDR3 covers 13 residues. The CDR3 nucleotides read TGTGCCAGCAGCTGGGACTGGGCAGATACGCAGTATTTT. This encodes CASSWDWADTQYF.

The chain is built from TRBV11-2 and TRBJ1-6; the D gene is possibly TRBD1 (5 bases). The CDR3 spans 15 residues. The V and J ends lost 5 bases and 9 bases respectively, with 17 bases between them. Germline values: CDR1 SGHAT, CDR2 FQNNGV. CDR3 loop: CASSLAQGGVSPLHF. The DNA of the CDR3 is TGTGCCAGCAGCCTAGCCCAGGGTGGGGTTTCACCCCTCCACTTT.

The chain combines TRBV11-2 with TRBJ1-1; D remains ambiguous. CDR3 length: 13 residues. Germline V gene data show CDR1 as SGHAT and CDR2 as FQNNGV. V was clipped by 5 bases and J by 2 bases, with 9 bases between them. CDR3 loop: CASSHKSNTEAFF. The CDR3 DNA follows: TGTGCCAGCAGCCACAAGAGCAACACTGAAGCTTTCTTT. Full variable domain (outside the CDR3, taken from reference TRBV11-2 and TRBJ1-1): EAGVAQSPRYKIIEKRQSVAFWCNPISGHATLYWYQQILGQGPKLLIQFQNNGVVDDSQLPKDRFSAERLKGVDSTLKIQPAKLEDSAVYLCASSHKSNTEAFFGQGTRLTVV.

The J gene is TRBJ1-1, the V gene TRBV4-1, with 7 bases that match TRBD1. This CDR3 comprises 13 residues. CDR1 is MGHRA and CDR2 is YSYEKL in the germline V gene. V shed 4 bases and J 6 bases; nucleotides not matched to a gene: 5. This CDR3 is CASSRGQAAEAFF. DNA of the CDR3: TGCGCCAGCAGCCGCGGACAGGCTGCTGAAGCTTTCTTT.

V and J are TRBV6-5 and TRBJ2-2; 7 positions agree with TRBD1. V shed 6 bases and J 2 bases; nucleotides not matched to a gene: 3. The germline gives CDR1 MNHEY, CDR2 SVGAGI. The CDR3 consists of 14 residues. The CDR3 nucleotides are TGTGCCAGCAGCGCAGGGGGAAACACCGGGGAGCTGTTTTTT. Amino acids: CASSAGGNTGELFF.

The chain is built from TRBV9 and TRBJ1-5, with 10 bases lining up with TRBD1. The CDR3 is 14 residues long. The V and J ends lost 6 bases and 6 bases, in that order; junction bases with no gene match: 6. Germline loops: CDR1 SGDLS, CDR2 YYNGEE. CDR3 protein: CASNRQGAGQPQHF. The CDR3 DNA sequence: TGTGCCAGCAACAGACAGGGGGCCGGTCAGCCCCAGCATTTT.

The gene calls are TRBV14 and TRBJ2-7; TRBD1 might be the D (7 bases). The CDR3 loop spans 14 amino acids. Deletions cut 4 bases from V and 3 bases from J, with 13 bases between. From germline, CDR1 is SGHDN and CDR2 FVKESK. The CDR3 sequence is CASSPQGGYYEQYF. The CDR3 bases are TGTGCCAGCAGCCCCCAGGGGGGCTACTACGAGCAGTACTTC.

J is TRBJ1-6 and V is TRBV2; perhaps TRBD1 as D (6 bases). Germline CDR1 and CDR2: SNHLY and FYNNEI. Trimming stripped 6 bases from V and 1 base from J, with 19 bases between. The CDR3 runs 18 residues. In DNA, the CDR3 is TGTGCCAGCAGCCTACAGGGCAGACGGGAGTCCTATAATTCACCCCTCCACTTT. Amino acids: CASSLQGRRESYNSPLHF.

The chain employs TRBV10-3 and TRBJ1-5; no firm D call. CDR3 size: 12 residues. Trimming cost V 8 bases and J 1 base, with 6 bases left between them. In germline, CDR1 is ENHRY, CDR2 SYGVKD. The CDR3 is CAIGESNQPQHF. The CDR3 DNA reads TGTGCCATCGGGGAAAGCAATCAGCCCCAGCATTTT.

The CDR3 region has the DNA TGTGCCACCAGCAGAGATTGGGGACCTTACGAGCAGTACTTC. Its translation is CATSRDWGPYEQYF. V and J are TRBV15 and TRBJ2-7; D tentatively fits TRBD1 or TRBD2 (5 bases each). The length of the CDR3 is 14 residues. Deletions cut 0 bases from V and 4 bases from J, with 10 bases between. Germline loops: CDR1 LNHNV, CDR2 YYDKDF (reference sequence).

The V gene is TRBV7-6, the J gene TRBJ1-1; D uncertain. Trimming shortened V by 1 base and J by 4 bases, and 7 bases separated the two germline ends. CDR1 and CDR2 (germline): SGHVS, FNYEAQ. The CDR3 is 13 residues long. The CDR3 coding sequence is TGTGCCAGCAGCTTAGAGCGGAGCACTGAAGCTTTCTTT. It encodes CASSLERSTEAFF.

The V and J genes are TRBV5-1 and TRBJ2-7, with 7 positions matching TRBD2. V lost 0 bases and J lost 6; bases outside the gene matches: 3. The CDR3 covers 13 residues. The germline CDR1 and CDR2 sequences are SGHRS and YFSETQ. The CDR3: CASSLGSGFEQYF. For the CDR3, the DNA is TGCGCCAGCAGCTTGGGTAGCGGGTTCGAGCAGTACTTC.

The V gene is TRBV30, the J gene TRBJ1-1; the D gene is possibly TRBD1 (6 bases). V shed 2 bases and J shed 0 bases, with 13 bases lying between them. The CDR3 totals 15 residues. The germline V gene has CDR1 GTSNPN and CDR2 SVGIG (reference sequence). CDR3 residues: CAWSPRQDVNTEAFF. Here the CDR3 DNA reads TGTGCCTGGAGTCCTAGACAGGACGTGAACACTGAAGCTTTCTTT.